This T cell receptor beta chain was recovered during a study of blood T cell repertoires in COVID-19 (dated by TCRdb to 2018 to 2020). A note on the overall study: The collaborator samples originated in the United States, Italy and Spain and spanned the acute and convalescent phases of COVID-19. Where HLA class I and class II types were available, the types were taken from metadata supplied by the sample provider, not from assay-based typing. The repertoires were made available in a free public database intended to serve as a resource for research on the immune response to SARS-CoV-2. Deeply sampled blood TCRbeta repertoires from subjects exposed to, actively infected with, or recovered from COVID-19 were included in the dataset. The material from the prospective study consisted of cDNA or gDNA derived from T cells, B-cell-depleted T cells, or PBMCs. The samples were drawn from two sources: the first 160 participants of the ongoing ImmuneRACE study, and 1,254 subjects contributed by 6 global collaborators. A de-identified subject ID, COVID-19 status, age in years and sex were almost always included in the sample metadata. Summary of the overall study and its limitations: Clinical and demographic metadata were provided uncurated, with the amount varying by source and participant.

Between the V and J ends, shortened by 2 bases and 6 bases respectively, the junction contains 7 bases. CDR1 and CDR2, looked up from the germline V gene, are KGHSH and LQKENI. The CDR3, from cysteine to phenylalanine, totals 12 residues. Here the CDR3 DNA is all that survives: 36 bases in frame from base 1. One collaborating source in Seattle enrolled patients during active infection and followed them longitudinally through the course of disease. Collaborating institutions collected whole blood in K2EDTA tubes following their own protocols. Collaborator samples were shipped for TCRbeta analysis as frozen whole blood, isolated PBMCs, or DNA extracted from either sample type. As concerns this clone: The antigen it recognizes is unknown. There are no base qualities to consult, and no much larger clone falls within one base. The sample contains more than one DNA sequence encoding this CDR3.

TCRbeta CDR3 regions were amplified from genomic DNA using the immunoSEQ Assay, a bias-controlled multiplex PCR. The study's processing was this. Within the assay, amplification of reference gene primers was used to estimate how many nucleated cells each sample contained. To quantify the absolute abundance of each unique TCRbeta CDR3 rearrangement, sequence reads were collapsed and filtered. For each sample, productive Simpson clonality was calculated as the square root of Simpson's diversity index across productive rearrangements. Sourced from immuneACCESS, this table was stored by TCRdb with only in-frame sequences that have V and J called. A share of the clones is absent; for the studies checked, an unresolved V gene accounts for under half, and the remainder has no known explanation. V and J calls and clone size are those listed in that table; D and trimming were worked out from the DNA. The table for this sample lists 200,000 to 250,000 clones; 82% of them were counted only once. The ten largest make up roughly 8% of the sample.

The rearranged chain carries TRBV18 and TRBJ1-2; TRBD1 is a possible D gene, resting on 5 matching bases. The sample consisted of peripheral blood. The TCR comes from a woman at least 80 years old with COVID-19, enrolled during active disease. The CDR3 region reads CASSPSGDGYTF. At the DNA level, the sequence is TGTGCCAGCTCACCATCGGGGGATGGCTACACCTTC.